One sample yielded the 13 T cell receptor beta chains listed below, sequenced in a study of OX40 agonist ivuxolimab in advanced cancers. Library preparation used the immunoSEQ multiplex PCR assay. TCRdb obtained this table from immuneACCESS and retained in-frame rearrangements with V and J assigned. These tables miss some clones; where compared with another copy, unresolved V genes account for less than half of the shortfall, and the remainder is unexplained. This sample lists tens of thousands of clones; 84% were detected once. The ten largest make up over 0.55% of the sample. Sequencing used CD4+ or CD8+ T cells sorted from blood, obtained in a trial of the OX40 agonist ivuxolimab. These receptors were collected from an adult with an advanced solid tumor such as melanoma, head and neck, liver or kidney cancer.

This clone has just one count. The rearrangement joins TRBV30 to TRBJ1-2; weak D call: TRBD1 (6 bases). Germline assignment: CDR1 GTSNPN and CDR2 SVGIG (reference sequence). The CDR3 loop spans 13 amino acids. Trimming shortened V by 2 bases and J by 8 bases, and 15 bases separated the two germline ends. The CDR3 protein is CAWSPTGAGGYTF. CDR3 nucleotide sequence: TGTGCCTGGAGTCCCACGGGGGCTGGCGGCTACACCTTC.

The chain uses TRBV6-1 and TRBJ2-5; D is perhaps TRBD1 (6 bases). The CDR3 runs to 14 residues. V gave up 6 bases and J gave up 1 base, with 12 bases separating them. In germline, CDR1 is MNHNS, CDR2 SASEGT. CDR3 sequence reads: CASSVLQGQETQYF. The CDR3 bases are TGTGCCAGCAGCGTCCTACAGGGCCAAGAGACCCAGTACTTC.

As for this clone: The junction differs from germline at one of its ends, possibly a read error. The chain joins TRBV19 to TRBJ1-3; the match to TRBD1 covers 8 bases. Germline lookup yields CDR1 LNHDA and CDR2 SQIVND (reference sequence). The CDR3 is 15 residues long. Written as DNA, the CDR3 is TGTGCCAGTGGTATGACAGGGGAGGCCGGAAACACCATATATTTT. Translating gives CASGMTGEAGNTIYF. The variable domain in full, with the rest retrieved from reference TRBV19 and TRBJ1-3, is DGGITQSPKYLFRKEGQNVTLSCEQNLNHDAMYWYRQDPGQGLRLIYYSQIVNDFQKGDIAEGYSVSREKKESFPLTVTSAQKNPTAFYLCASGMTGEAGNTIYFGEGSWLTVV.

This chain links TRBV18 with TRBJ2-3, with 8 positions matching TRBD2. V trimming: 6 bases; J trimming: 1 base; junction bases outside the gene matches: 6. This CDR3 region has 15 residues. The V gene's germline CDR1 is KGHSH and CDR2 LQKENI. The CDR3 DNA reads as TGTGCCAGCTCCGCCGGGGGGGCTGGCACAGATACGCAGTATTTT. It specifies CASSAGGAGTDTQYF. Filled out from reference TRBV18 and TRBJ2-3, the complete variable domain reads NAGVMQNPRHLVRRRGQEARLRCSPMKGHSHVYWYRQLPEEGLKFMVYLQKENIIDESGMPKERFSAEFPKEGPSILRIQQVVRGDSAAYFCASSAGGAGTDTQYFGPGTRLTVL.

About this clone: Mismatch with germline at one junction end may stem from a read error. This chain joins TRBV7-9 and TRBJ2-1; 9 nucleotides match TRBD2. This CDR3 is 16 amino acids long. Per the germline V gene, CDR1 is SEHNR and CDR2 is FQNEAQ (reference sequence). The CDR3 DNA reads TGTGCCAGCAGCCTAGCGACAACTAGCGGGTCCAATGAGCAGTTCTTC. It specifies CASSLATTSGSNEQFF.

The rearrangement links TRBV4-3 to TRBJ1-2; D might be TRBD1 (6 bases). The germline V and J ends were trimmed by 1 base and 5 bases, with 11 bases remaining between them. Germline lookup yields CDR1 LGHNA and CDR2 YSLEER. This CDR3 is 14 amino acids long. CDR3 region: CASSQGGGEYGYTF. The CDR3 DNA follows: TGCGCCAGCAGCCAAGGAGGGGGGGAGTATGGCTACACCTTC.

The chain joins TRBV11-2 to TRBJ2-7; no reliable D call. In germline, CDR1 is SGHAT, CDR2 FQNNGV. The V and J ends lost 5 bases and 4 bases respectively, with 9 bases between them. The CDR3 is 12 amino acids. In DNA, the CDR3 is TGTGCCAGCAGCATCACCAGTTACGAGCAGTACTTC. This sequence encodes CASSITSYEQYF.

This chain uses TRBV19 with TRBJ1-1; TRBD1 might be the D (5 bases). Germline CDR1 reads LNHDA; CDR2 reads SQIVND (reference sequence). Trimming left V 7 bases short and J 1 base short, with 10 bases between. This CDR3 region has 13 residues. The CDR3 sequence: CASTPQGNTEAFF. For the CDR3, the DNA is TGTGCCAGTACCCCCCAGGGGAACACTGAAGCTTTCTTT.

The V and J genes are TRBV19 and TRBJ2-7; D call uncertain. Trimming took 3 bases from V and 1 from J, leaving 7 bases between them. Germline CDR1 and CDR2: LNHDA and SQIVND (reference sequence). The CDR3 covers 13 residues. CDR3 sequence: CASSIVVSYEQYF. CDR3 nucleotide sequence: TGTGCCAGTAGTATCGTCGTTTCCTACGAGCAGTACTTC.

This chain connects TRBV5-4 to TRBJ1-6; D possibly corresponds to TRBD1 (5 bases). Trimming shortened V by 4 bases and J by 6 bases, and 14 bases separated the two germline ends. Per the germline V gene, CDR1 is SGHNT and CDR2 is YYREEE (reference sequence). This CDR3 has 15 residues. CDR3 region: CASSRDWEVNSPLHF. The CDR3 coding sequence is TGTGCCAGCAGCCGGGACTGGGAGGTTAATTCACCCCTCCACTTT.

The genes are TRBV9 and TRBJ2-6; D assignment may be TRBD1 or TRBD2 (6 bases each). Trimming removed 0 bases at V and 0 bases at J, with 10 bases between. CDR3 size: 17 residues. CDR1 is SGDLS, CDR2 YYNGEE, per germline. In DNA, the CDR3 is TGTGCCAGCAGCGTAGAAGGGGGGACCTCTGGGGCCAACGTCCTGACTTTC. Its protein is CASSVEGGTSGANVLTF.

This clone came up once. This chain links TRBV6-5 with TRBJ2-3; TRBD2 agrees at 7 bases. The CDR3 contains 14 residues. The germline CDR1 and CDR2 sequences are MNHEY and SVGAGI. V lost 6 bases to trimming and J lost 2 bases; unmatched junction nucleotides: 5. CDR3 nucleotides: TGTGCCAGCAGCCCCGGGGGGAACACAGATACGCAGTATTTT. Amino acids: CASSPGGNTDTQYF.

CDR3 residues: CASSEWGSGANVLTF. In nucleotides, the CDR3 is TGTGCCAGCAGTGAATGGGGTTCTGGGGCCAACGTCCTGACTTTC. The chain carries TRBV25-1 and TRBJ2-6; D not resolved. Trimming pared 1 base from V and 1 base from J, leaving 5 bases between. The CDR3 is 15 amino acids. In germline, CDR1 is MGHDK, CDR2 SYGVNS.